Given below is one T cell receptor beta chain in context. Antigen: not known. This sample was included in a study of cytomegalovirus exposure and HLA in healthy donors. Findings of the study overall: In a later analysis, CMV-associated beta chains were mostly HLA-associated, it appeared. When presence/absence was analysed, sequencing depth was taken to be roughly uniform across donors.

The CDR3 runs 14 residues. Germline CDR1 and CDR2: SGHTA and FQGNSA. Trimming left V 5 bases short and J 4 bases short, with 11 bases between. The study ran its PCR with 60 Vbeta and 13 Jbeta primers. Produced via immunoSEQ multiplex PCR; TCRdb's table is partial and in-frame only. The data hold over 110,000 clones, with about 80% observed a single time. Each donor's status was that of a healthy bone marrow donor. The rearrangement links TRBV7-2 to TRBJ1-4; TRBD1 might be the D (6 bases). Source material: PBMCs. This clonotype originated in a woman aged 18-29 years in good health and CMV-seropositive. CDR3 sequence (DNA): TGTGCCAGCAGCCCAACAGGGAGTAATGAAAAACTGTTTTTT. Translation: CASSPTGSNEKLFF.